The 28 T cell receptor beta chains in this list originate from one sample, sequenced in a study of T cell responses to AZD1222 COVID-19 vaccine (dated by TCRdb to the early 2020s). Taken with the paper, the label for time point translates to: baseline before first vaccination. Library method: the immunoSEQ multiplex PCR assay. Here the immuneACCESS table is served through TCRdb, limited to in-frame sequences with V and J called. Missing clones are a known gap in these copies; in checked studies unresolved V genes cover under half, and the rest lacks a known reason. Counted in this sample were about 200,000 clones; around 92% of them appeared once. Approximately 1.4% of the sample rests with the top ten. Sample: peripheral blood, taken on day 0 of AZD1222 vaccination. The receptors derive from an adult in good health.

This chain links TRBV3-1 (or the pseudogene TRBV3-2) with TRBJ1-1, with TRBD1 as a possible D gene (5 bases). The CDR3 is made up of 15 amino acids. The V gene lost 4 bases and the J gene lost 2 bases, with 14 bases spanning the gap. Germline CDR1 reads LGHDT; CDR2 reads YNNKEL (reference sequence). The CDR3 bases are TGTGCCAGCAGCCGACTCGGGACCGGAAACACTGAAGCTTTCTTT. It codes for CASSRLGTGNTEAFF.

This chain joins TRBV7-9 and TRBJ1-6, with D tentatively TRBD1 (5 bases). Trimming pared 2 bases from V and 7 bases from J, leaving 9 bases between. The CDR3 spans 14 residues. Germline CDR1 reads SEHNR; CDR2 reads FQNEAQ (reference sequence). This CDR3 reads CASSLIQGNSPLHF. The CDR3 DNA reads as TGTGCCAGCAGCTTAATTCAGGGAAATTCACCCCTCCACTTT.

V usage is TRBV5-1 and J usage is TRBJ2-5; 7 nucleotides match TRBD2. CDR1 and CDR2 (germline): SGHRS, YFSETQ. Trimming at V came to 6 bases and at J to 5 bases, leaving 10 bases not matched to a gene. This CDR3 has 14 residues. The CDR3 nucleotides read TGCGCCAGCACCTGGGAGGGGAGCCAGGAGACCCAGTACTTC. Translated, it gives CASTWEGSQETQYF. The whole variable domain, filled in from reference TRBV5-1 and TRBJ2-5, reads KAGVTQTPRYLIKTRGQQVTLSCSPISGHRSVSWYQQTPGQGLQFLFEYFSETQRNKGNFPGRFSGRQFSNSRSEMNVSTLELGDSALYLCASTWEGSQETQYFGPGTRLLVL.

The chain combines TRBV18 with TRBJ2-1, with 7 nucleotides matching TRBD2. The trim removed 0 bases at V and 6 bases at J, leaving 8 bases unmatched. This CDR3 contains 16 residues. Per germline, CDR1 KGHSH and CDR2 LQKENI. The CDR3 sequence: CASSPPQGGMGNEQFF. For the CDR3, the DNA is TGTGCCAGCTCACCACCCCAGGGAGGGATGGGCAATGAGCAGTTCTTC.

This chain uses TRBV5-6 with TRBJ2-3; TRBD2 matches 10 bases. The CDR3 length is 15 residues. The V segment lost 4 bases and the J segment 1 base; nucleotides outside the gene matches: 3. CDR1 and CDR2 from the germline V gene are SGHDT and YYEEEE. The CDR3 nucleotides are TGTGCCAGCAGCAACGGACTAGCGGGCACAGATACGCAGTATTTT. Translating gives CASSNGLAGTDTQYF.

The chain joins TRBV29-1 to TRBJ2-2; D not resolved. CDR3 length: 13 residues. Germline CDR1 reads SQVTM; CDR2 reads ANQGSEA. V dropped 5 bases and J dropped 1 base, with 8 bases sitting between them. The CDR3 loop reads CSVSGLNTGELFF. In DNA, the CDR3 is TGCAGCGTTTCTGGCCTGAACACCGGGGAGCTGTTTTTT.

The CDR3 nucleotides read TGTGCCAGCAGTTTCCTGGGGACTAGCGGGGGAAGGGATGAGCAGTTCTTC. Translation gives CASSFLGTSGGRDEQFF. The chain links TRBV2 to TRBJ2-1; 14 bases fit TRBD2. Trimming at V came to 5 bases and at J to 8 bases, leaving 11 bases not matched to a gene. Germline V lookup: CDR1 SNHLY, CDR2 FYNNEI. The CDR3 contains 17 residues.

The rearrangement joins TRBV2 to TRBJ2-7, with 10 bases identical to TRBD2. The CDR3 is 17 amino acids. Trimming cost V 8 bases and J 0 bases; bases outside gene matches: 13. The germline V gene encodes CDR1 SNHLY and CDR2 FYNNEI. The DNA for the CDR3 is TGTGCCAGCCGCGTTAATAGCGGGGGGCCCAGCTCCTACGAGCAGTACTTC. It encodes CASRVNSGGPSSYEQYF.

The gene calls are TRBV28 and TRBJ2-7; the match to TRBD2 covers 7 bases. Germline V gives CDR1 MDHEN, CDR2 SYDVKM. The ends lost 5 bases at V and 5 bases at J; junction bases unmatched: 15. CDR3 length: 16 amino acids. CDR3 coding DNA: TGTGCCAGCAGTCCACCATCAACACTAGGGAGGGACGAGCAGTACTTC. This sequence encodes CASSPPSTLGRDEQYF.

Comment on this clone: One end of the junction is discordant with germline, which a read error may explain. The rearrangement uses TRBV18 and TRBJ1-5; 9 nucleotides align to TRBD1. The CDR3 covers 16 residues. Per germline, CDR1 KGHSH and CDR2 LQKENI. CDR3 coding DNA: TGTGCCAGCTCGCCACTGGGGACAGGGAGTTCTCAGCCCCAGCATTTT. Translation gives CASSPLGTGSSQPQHF. The whole variable domain, remainder taken from reference TRBV18 and TRBJ1-5, is NAGVMQNPRHLVRRRGQEARLRCSPMKGHSHVYWYRQLPEEGLKFMVYLQKENIIDESGMPKERFSAEFPKEGPSILRIQQVVRGDSAAYFCASSPLGTGSSQPQHFGDGTRLSIL.

This clone was observed a single time. The chain is built from TRBV11-2 and TRBJ1-6; D is undetermined. Germline CDR1 reads SGHAT; CDR2 reads FQNNGV. This CDR3 contains 12 residues. With 8 bases removed from V and 7 bases from J, the gap between germline ends came to 9 bases. In nucleotides, the CDR3 is TGTGCCAGCCGAGGTGGGAATTCACCCCTCCACTTT. Translated: CASRGGNSPLHF. Full variable domain (remainder filled in from reference TRBV11-2 and TRBJ1-6): EAGVAQSPRYKIIEKRQSVAFWCNPISGHATLYWYQQILGQGPKLLIQFQNNGVVDDSQLPKDRFSAERLKGVDSTLKIQPAKLEDSAVYLCASRGGNSPLHFGNGTRLTVT.

CDR3 amino acids: CASSQELGQGGEQYF. In DNA form, the CDR3 reads TGTGCCAGCAGCCAGGAACTTGGACAGGGAGGGGAGCAGTACTTC. This chain joins TRBV3-1 (or the pseudogene TRBV3-2) and TRBJ2-7, with D possibly being TRBD1 (8 bases). From germline, CDR1 is LGHDT and CDR2 YNNKEL (reference sequence). This CDR3 spans 15 amino acids. Deletions cut 3 bases from V and 7 bases from J, with 19 bases between.

The chain employs TRBV6-6 and TRBJ2-5, with 8 bases aligning to TRBD1. With 4 bases clipped from V and 8 bases from J, the junction kept 6 bases outside the gene matches. Germline CDR1 is MNHNY and CDR2 is SVGAGI (reference sequence). The CDR3 extends over 13 amino acids. The CDR3 bases are TGTGCCAGCAGTTCGACAGGGGCGGTCACCCAGTACTTC. Translated: CASSSTGAVTQYF.

The genes are TRBV2 and TRBJ1-6; D not certain. This CDR3 has 13 amino acids. Germline V gene data show CDR1 as SNHLY and CDR2 as FYNNEI. The germline V and J ends were trimmed by 3 bases and 7 bases, with 7 bases remaining between them. The CDR3 sequence is CASSEAVNSPLHF. CDR3 bases: TGTGCCAGCAGTGAGGCCGTAAATTCACCCCTCCACTTT.

The chain is built from TRBV7-2 and TRBJ1-4; no reliable D call. Germline CDR1 is SGHTA and CDR2 is FQGNSA. CDR3 size: 14 residues. Trimming left V 2 bases short and J 8 bases short, with 12 bases between. The CDR3 region is CASSLTEVGEKLFF. CDR3 DNA: TGTGCCAGCAGCTTAACCGAAGTTGGGGAAAAACTGTTTTTT. Full variable domain (remainder filled in from reference TRBV7-2 and TRBJ1-4): GAGVSQSPSNKVTEKGKDVELRCDPISGHTALYWYRQSLGQGLEFLIYFQGNSAPDKSGLPSDRFSAERTGGSVSTLTIQRTQQEDSAVYLCASSLTEVGEKLFFGSGTQLSVL.

V and J are TRBV5-1 and TRBJ1-1, with D possibly matching TRBD1 (6 bases). Per germline, CDR1 SGHRS and CDR2 YFSETQ. The CDR3 consists of 13 residues. V dropped 9 bases and J dropped 1 base, with 13 bases sitting between them. The DNA of the CDR3 is TGCGCCACCTGGGACACCTCGAACACTGAAGCTTTCTTT. Translated: CATWDTSNTEAFF.

The rearrangement joins TRBV5-4 to TRBJ1-5; D is unclear. With 0 bases removed from V and 6 bases from J, the gap between germline ends came to 10 bases. CDR1 SGHNT and CDR2 YYREEE come from the germline V gene (reference sequence). This CDR3 contains 14 residues. CDR3 residues: CASSLAGVGQPQHF. In DNA, the CDR3 is TGTGCCAGCAGCTTGGCCGGGGTCGGTCAGCCCCAGCATTTT. Using reference TRBV5-4 and TRBJ1-5 for the parts outside the CDR3, the full variable domain is ETGVTQSPTHLIKTRGQQVTLRCSSQSGHNTVSWYQQALGQGPQFIFQYYREEENGRGNFPPRFSGLQFPNYSSELNVNALELDDSALYLCASSLAGVGQPQHFGDGTRLSIL.

This clone was detected only once. This chain connects TRBV11-3 to TRBJ2-7; a possible D gene is TRBD2 (5 bases). Trimming removed 3 bases from V and 6 bases from J, with 15 bases in between. The CDR3 consists of 14 residues. CDR1 and CDR2 (germline): SGHNT, YENEEA. The CDR3 nucleotides are TGTGCCAGCAGCTTTGCGGGCCGGTCGCTCGAGCAGTACTTC. Protein product: CASSFAGRSLEQYF.

The chain couples TRBV19 to TRBJ2-3; possibly TRBD1 for D (6 bases). The CDR3 spans 16 residues. The ends were cut back, 10 bases at V and 1 base at J, with 21 bases in the middle. The germline CDR1 and CDR2 sequences are LNHDA and SQIVND (reference sequence). As DNA, the CDR3 is TGTGCCACCACCATAACTCACAGGGCGGGCACAGATACGCAGTATTTT. Amino acid sequence: CATTITHRAGTDTQYF.

The rearrangement links TRBV6-5 to TRBJ1-2; 8 nucleotides align to TRBD1. V gave up 1 base and J gave up 6 bases; unmatched junction bases: 4. In germline, CDR1 is MNHEY, CDR2 SVGAGI. This CDR3 has 14 residues. Written as DNA, the CDR3 is TGTGCCAGCAGTTACTTAGACAGGGGCAATGGCTACACCTTC. It specifies CASSYLDRGNGYTF.

The chain uses TRBV12-5 and TRBJ2-1; TRBD2 matches 10 bases. Germline CDR1 reads LGHNT; CDR2 reads FRNRAP. J was trimmed by 0 bases and V by 6 bases; bases with no gene match: 20. This CDR3 has 21 amino acids. CDR3 region: CASGQPLTLAGDPSSYNEQFF. The CDR3 DNA follows: TGTGCTAGTGGGCAACCCCTAACGCTAGCGGGGGATCCGAGCTCCTACAATGAGCAGTTCTTC.

This chain joins TRBV10-2 and TRBJ1-1; D call uncertain. This CDR3 has 12 residues. CDR1 is WSHSY, CDR2 SAAADI, per germline. The germline V and J ends were trimmed by 8 bases and 1 base, with 8 bases remaining between them. CDR3 in amino acids: CASSGGNTEAFF. The DNA of the CDR3 is TGCGCCAGCTCCGGAGGGAACACTGAAGCTTTCTTT.

This chain links TRBV5-1 with TRBJ1-1; D might be TRBD1 (5 bases). This CDR3 has 14 residues. The germline V gene encodes CDR1 SGHRS and CDR2 YFSETQ. Trimming shortened V by 2 bases and J by 1 base, and 9 bases separated the two germline ends. CDR3 sequence: CASSLRGGNTEAFF. The CDR3 region has the DNA TGCGCCAGCAGCTTACGGGGCGGGAACACTGAAGCTTTCTTT.

This sequence joins TRBV28 and TRBJ1-6, with TRBD1 matching over 8 bases. J gave up 10 bases and V 1 base, and 9 bases lay outside the gene matches. Germline loops: CDR1 MDHEN, CDR2 SYDVKM. The length of the CDR3 is 16 residues. CDR3 in DNA: TGTGCCAGCAGTTTATTAGTCCAGGGGGCGGGGTCACCCCTCCACTTT. Its protein is CASSLLVQGAGSPLHF. Drawing the rest from reference TRBV28 and TRBJ1-6, the complete variable domain is DVKVTQSSRYLVKRTGEKVFLECVQDMDHENMFWYRQDPGLGLRLIYFSYDVKMKEKGDIPEGYSVSREKKERFSLILESASTNQTSMYLCASSLLVQGAGSPLHFGNGTRLTVT.

This chain joins TRBV2 and TRBJ2-5; D is perhaps TRBD1 (6 bases). The germline V gene has CDR1 SNHLY and CDR2 FYNNEI. The V end was cut by 9 bases, the J end by 0 bases, with 17 bases between. The CDR3 sequence is 15 residues long. CDR3 nucleotides: TGTGCCAGTAACCCGGGACAAACAGACCAAGAGACCCAGTACTTC. Encoded protein: CASNPGQTDQETQYF.

V gene TRBV25-1 combines with J gene TRBJ1-2, with a weak D call TRBD1 (6 bases). Germline V lookup: CDR1 MGHDK, CDR2 SYGVNS. There are 13 residues in the CDR3. Trimming stripped 5 bases from V and 1 base from J, with 8 bases between. CDR3 sequence: CASSSDSNYGYTF. The CDR3 DNA reads TGTGCCAGCAGTTCGGACAGTAACTATGGCTACACCTTC.

The chain is built from TRBV12-3 or TRBV12-4 and TRBJ1-4; D is unclear. The CDR3 is 12 residues long. The V end lost 5 bases, the J end lost 13 bases, and 14 bases lay between the germline ends. CDR3 in DNA: TGTGCCAGCAGTCCCGGCCACCCCCTACTGTTTTTT. Encoded protein: CASSPGHPLLFF.

The genes are TRBV5-6 and TRBJ1-5, with D perhaps matching TRBD1 (5 bases). Trimming removed 1 base at V and 0 bases at J, with 11 bases between. This CDR3 is built from 16 residues. Germline loops: CDR1 SGHDT, CDR2 YYEEEE. The CDR3 DNA is TGTGCCAGCAGCTTGATGGGGCAACTTAGCAATCAGCCCCAGCATTTT. Translated: CASSLMGQLSNQPQHF.